This T cell receptor (beta chain) was found in a study of cytomegalovirus exposure and HLA in healthy donors (dated by TCRdb to about 2017). Background on the whole study: A later analysis indicated that the 130 or so validation repertoires were generated on the platform also employed for the approximately 700 repertoires of the first cohort. The study aimed to test whether cataloging public T cell receptors could reveal signatures of past pathogen exposure. In addition to the first cohort of 666 subjects, a separate validation cohort of 130 or so different subjects was used. The study combined high-throughput TCR immunosequencing, statistical association of individual TCRs with disease status, and machine learning to predict cytomegalovirus infection status. What the work shows at the level of the full study, not this receptor alone: The classifier was reported to diagnose cytomegalovirus status with high specificity and sensitivity in both the original cohort and the validation cohort. The study listed 164 TCR beta chains as associated with cytomegalovirus. A later analysis lacked HLA typing for the validation cohort, so it scored co-occurrence in that cohort across all 120 repertoires. In vitro tests confirmed that a few of the cytomegalovirus-associated TCR beta chains recognize cytomegalovirus antigens. A later analysis found that TCRs clustered in the first cohort also tended to co-occur in the 100 to 150 validation repertoires, with more than 90% of cluster scores above 0. According to the authors, the approach could potentially be generalized to other disease states and immunological phenotypes. Most TCR sequences were seen in very few donors, while some public TCRs were found in many individuals.

CDR1 and CDR2 (MNHEY, SVGAGI) derive from the germline V gene. V is clipped by 6 bases and J by 1 base, and the sequence between their germline boundaries is 12 bases long. The CDR3 contains 14 residues, cysteine and phenylalanine counted. The entry retains the CDR3 DNA only, 42 bases that are in frame from base 1. Separate from the approximately 670-subject first cohort, the validation cohort of 120 subjects was the group to which the donors belonged. To prepare the library, the immunoSEQ multiplex PCR assay was applied. On the study's bioinformatics: To diagnose cytomegalovirus status from the catalog of TCR beta chain sequences, a statistical classification framework was built. Drawn from immuneACCESS, this table holds only the in-frame rearrangements with V and J called that TCRdb kept. Clones are partly lost; checked studies trace under half to an unresolved V gene and leave the rest unexplained. V and J calls and clone size are as listed in that table; D and trimming were resolved from the DNA. The sample contains roughly 300,000 clones, 86% of them found a single time. The ten top clones hold under 0.85% of the sample.

Concerning this clone: Its antigen specificity is not known. Base qualities are not recorded, but no much larger clone differs from it by a single base.

The sequencing sample was made of PBMCs. The receptor was derived from a young woman in good health and CMV-seronegative. The chain employs TRBV6-5 and TRBJ1-1, with the D gene too uncertain to name. The bases read TGTGCCAGCAGCTTGCTTTCTAAGAACACTGAAGCTTTCTTT. Its translation is CASSLLSKNTEAFF.